The 5 T cell receptor beta chains in this list originate from one sample, sequenced in a study of blood T cell repertoires in COVID-19. The method was immunoSEQ multiplex PCR; TCRdb's version includes in-frame clones alone and lacks a portion of them. The sample lists tens of thousands of clones, 84% occurring once. The material sequenced was peripheral blood. These receptor sequences come from a human donor in a cohort sampled during active COVID-19.

The rearrangement links TRBV5-1 to TRBJ2-3, with 7 bases that match TRBD2. The CDR3 runs to 15 residues. Germline trimming cut 4 bases from V and 2 bases from J; bases unmatched to any gene: 7. The germline CDR1 and CDR2 sequences are SGHRS and YFSETQ. This CDR3 reads CASSPPGGYTDTQYF. The CDR3, as DNA: TGCGCCAGCAGCCCGCCGGGAGGATACACAGATACGCAGTATTTT.

This chain joins TRBV7-2 and TRBJ2-2, with a possible D match to TRBD1 (5 bases). In germline, CDR1 is SGHTA, CDR2 FQGNSA. V dropped 1 base and J dropped 6 bases, with 9 bases sitting between them. The CDR3 length is 14 residues. CDR3 DNA: TGTGCCAGCAGCTTAGATTCAGGGCCCGGGGAGCTGTTTTTT. Its translation is CASSLDSGPGELFF.

The chain employs TRBV18 and TRBJ2-3; TRBD2 matches at 7 bases. The CDR3 is 18 amino acids. Germline CDR1 reads KGHSH; CDR2 reads LQKENI. V lost 0 bases and J lost 6; bases outside the gene matches: 15. CDR3 nucleotides: TGTGCCAGCTCACCACCATATATATCAGGGAGGGCCTCGGATACGCAGTATTTT. Translated, it gives CASSPPYISGRASDTQYF.

This clone has only one observation. This chain connects TRBV11-1 to TRBJ2-7; D might be TRBD2 (7 bases). In germline, CDR1 is SGHAT, CDR2 FQDESV (reference sequence). The V and J ends lost 1 base and 3 bases respectively, with 10 bases between them. The CDR3 length is 14 residues. CDR3 DNA sequence: TGTGCCAGCAGCTTAGAGGGGGGGTTCTACGAGCAGTACTTC. This translates into CASSLEGGFYEQYF.

The rearrangement joins TRBV9 to TRBJ1-1; no firm D call. The germline V and J ends were trimmed by 7 bases and 0 bases, with 7 bases remaining between them. The CDR3 has 12 residues. Germline CDR1 and CDR2: SGDLS and YYNGEE. The CDR3 loop is CASGGMNTEAFF. In nucleotides, the CDR3 is TGTGCCAGCGGAGGGATGAACACTGAAGCTTTCTTT.